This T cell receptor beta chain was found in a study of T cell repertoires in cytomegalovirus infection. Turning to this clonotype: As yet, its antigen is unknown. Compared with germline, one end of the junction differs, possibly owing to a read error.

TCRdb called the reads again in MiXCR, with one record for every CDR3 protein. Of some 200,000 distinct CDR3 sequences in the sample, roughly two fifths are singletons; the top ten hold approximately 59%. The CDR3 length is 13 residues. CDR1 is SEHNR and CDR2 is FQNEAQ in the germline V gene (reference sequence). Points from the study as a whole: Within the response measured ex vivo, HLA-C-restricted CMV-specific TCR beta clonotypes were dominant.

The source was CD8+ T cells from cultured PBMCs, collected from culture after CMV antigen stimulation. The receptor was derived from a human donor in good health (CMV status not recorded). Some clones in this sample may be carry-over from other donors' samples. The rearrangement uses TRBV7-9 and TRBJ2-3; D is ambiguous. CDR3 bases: TGTGCCAGCAGCTTAGGCGCAGTAGATACGCGGTATTTT. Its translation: CASSLGAVDTRYF.